The next 26 T cell receptor beta chains were all read from a single sample in a study of response to subunit inactivated influenza vaccine. MiXCR was run by TCRdb on the RT-PCR reads, yielding one entry per CDR3 protein. Counted here are 450,000 to 600,000 distinct CDR3 sequences, roughly 7.9% occurring once; the ten biggest clones make up around 12%. The sequencing used PBMCs from blood, collected roughly 24 months after vaccination. The receptors here all came from a man in his fifties or sixties who received an inactivated influenza vaccine.

The chain uses TRBV20-1 and TRBJ2-1; 8 nucleotides agree with TRBD2. V lost 2 bases, J lost 2 bases, and 8 bases stayed unmatched. Germline assignment: CDR1 DFQATT and CDR2 SNEGSKA (reference sequence). The CDR3 covers 16 residues. The CDR3 protein is CSARTNSGAPYNEQFF. The CDR3 DNA is TGCAGTGCTAGAACCAATAGCGGGGCACCCTACAATGAGCAGTTCTTC.

The V and J genes are TRBV9 and TRBJ2-1, with D maybe TRBD2 (6 bases). The CDR3 is 17 residues long. CDR1 is SGDLS and CDR2 is YYNGEE in the germline V gene. The V and J ends lost 0 bases and 6 bases respectively, with 19 bases between them. The CDR3 region is CASSVARGGVLGNEQFF. In DNA form, the CDR3 reads TGTGCCAGCAGCGTAGCGAGGGGCGGGGTCCTCGGCAATGAGCAGTTCTTC. Looking up the rest from reference TRBV9 and TRBJ2-1 gives the full variable domain: DSGVTQTPKHLITATGQRVTLRCSPRSGDLSVYWYQQSLDQGLQFLIQYYNGEERAKGNILERFSAQQFPDLHSELNLSSLELGDSALYFCASSVARGGVLGNEQFFGPGTRLTVL.

This clonotype was observed a handful of times. The V call is TRBV5-1, the J call TRBJ1-6; 8 nucleotides agree with TRBD1. Looked up from germline, CDR1 is SGHRS and CDR2 is YFSETQ. With 4 bases clipped from V and 7 bases from J, the junction kept 4 bases outside the gene matches. The CDR3 loop spans 14 amino acids. CDR3 sequence reads: CASSRDRLNSPLHF. CDR3 bases: TGCGCCAGCAGCCGGGACAGGCTGAATTCACCCCTCCACTTT.

The chain links TRBV12-3 or TRBV12-4 to TRBJ2-1, with TRBD1 matching over 7 bases. The trim removed 5 bases at V and 1 base at J, leaving 5 bases unmatched. This CDR3 is built from 15 residues. The DNA of the CDR3 is TGTGCCAGCAGTCTTGACAGGGTGTCCTACAATGAGCAGTTCTTC. This encodes CASSLDRVSYNEQFF.

This clonotype was observed at least ten times. The chain carries TRBV30 and TRBJ2-5, with D uncertain. The CDR3 is 14 residues long. Germline V lookup: CDR1 GTSNPN, CDR2 SVGIG (reference sequence). The ends were cut back, 1 base at V and 7 bases at J, with 16 bases in the middle. DNA for the CDR3: TGTGCCTGGAGTGCCCTCACAGAGACTGGGACCCAGTACTTC. Its protein is CAWSALTETGTQYF.

This clonotype has more than one count but fewer than ten. This rearrangement joins TRBV6-2 or TRBV6-3 to TRBJ2-3; 7 positions agree with TRBD2. The V gene end was trimmed by 1 base and the J gene end by 4 bases; junction bases not matched to a gene: 8. The CDR3 is 16 amino acids. Germline lookup yields CDR1 MNHEY and CDR2 SVGEGT. The CDR3 is CASSYLGGSGPDTQYF. As DNA, the CDR3 is TGTGCCAGCAGTTACTTGGGAGGGAGCGGCCCAGATACGCAGTATTTT.

Many counts were recorded for this clonotype. The chain couples TRBV28 to TRBJ2-3; D not certain. The V end was cut by 3 bases, the J end by 2 bases, with 6 bases between. The length of the CDR3 is 13 residues. CDR1 is MDHEN and CDR2 is SYDVKM in the germline V gene. CDR3: CASSLLITDTQYF. The CDR3 DNA reads as TGTGCCAGCAGTTTGTTAATCACAGATACGCAGTATTTT.

This chain joins TRBV4-1 and TRBJ2-5, with D unresolved. The V end was cut by 1 base, the J end by 2 bases, with 11 bases between. Germline CDR1 is MGHRA and CDR2 is YSYEKL. The CDR3 runs 15 residues. The DNA for the CDR3 is TGCGCCAGCAGCCAAGTCGCCGACCTACAAGAGACCCAGTACTTC. Translating it yields CASSQVADLQETQYF.

Only a few counts were recorded for this clonotype. The chain couples TRBV12-3 or TRBV12-4 to TRBJ2-2, with TRBD2 matching over 9 bases. CDR3 length: 16 amino acids. Germline trimming cut 5 bases from V and 2 bases from J; bases unmatched to any gene: 6. Here the CDR3 reads CASSRTSGQNTGELFF. CDR3 DNA: TGTGCCAGCAGTCGTACTAGCGGGCAAAACACCGGGGAGCTGTTTTTT.

This rearrangement joins TRBV9 to TRBJ2-1; 7 nucleotides align to TRBD2. There are 15 residues in the CDR3. In germline, CDR1 is SGDLS, CDR2 YYNGEE. V dropped 4 bases and J dropped 8; count of bases not matched to a gene: 12. The CDR3 DNA reads as TGTGCCAGCAGCCAGCTGAGCGGGATATTCGATGAGCAGTTCTTC. It encodes CASSQLSGIFDEQFF.

The gene calls are TRBV12-3 or TRBV12-4 and TRBJ1-6; D gene unclear. The V end was cut by 7 bases, the J end by 6 bases, with 10 bases between. The CDR3 runs 13 residues. The CDR3 nucleotides are TGTGCCAGCACCCGTAGCGGTAATTCACCCCTCCACTTT. This codes for CASTRSGNSPLHF.

The chain links TRBV5-1 to TRBJ2-1, with D maybe TRBD1 (6 bases). V was pared by 4 bases and J by 4 bases, with 18 bases between. CDR3 length: 16 amino acids. Germline values: CDR1 SGHRS, CDR2 YFSETQ. The CDR3: CASSVSRLGQYNEQFF. For the CDR3, the DNA is TGCGCCAGCAGCGTTAGCCGCCTCGGACAGTACAATGAGCAGTTCTTC.

This clonotype was seen more than once but under ten times. The J gene is TRBJ2-2, the V gene TRBV7-2, with D unclear. Germline V gene data show CDR1 as SGHTA and CDR2 as FQGNSA. The CDR3 length is 14 residues. The V end lost 5 bases, the J end lost 4 bases, and 11 bases lay between the germline ends. This chain's CDR3 is CASSPSWSTGELFF. The CDR3 DNA is TGTGCCAGCAGCCCAAGTTGGAGCACCGGGGAGCTGTTTTTT.

V is TRBV19 and J is TRBJ1-5; a weak D match, TRBD1 (6 bases). This CDR3 has 14 amino acids. V dropped 3 bases and J dropped 7 bases, with 13 bases sitting between them. The germline CDR1 and CDR2 sequences are LNHDA and SQIVND (reference sequence). CDR3 nucleotides: TGTGCCAGTAGTATTTCCAGGGGATCCCAGCCCCAGCATTTT. Translated, it gives CASSISRGSQPQHF. Full variable domain (missing parts from reference TRBV19 and TRBJ1-5): DGGITQSPKYLFRKEGQNVTLSCEQNLNHDAMYWYRQDPGQGLRLIYYSQIVNDFQKGDIAEGYSVSREKKESFPLTVTSAQKNPTAFYLCASSISRGSQPQHFGDGTRLSIL.

The chain combines TRBV20-1 with TRBJ2-1; a possible D gene is TRBD2 (5 bases). V gave up 8 bases and J gave up 0 bases, with 14 bases separating them. Germline V gives CDR1 DFQATT, CDR2 SNEGSKA (reference sequence). The CDR3 is made up of 14 amino acids. CDR3 nucleotide sequence: TGCAGTTCAAATCTAGCCTACTCCTACAATGAGCAGTTCTTC. The encoded protein is CSSNLAYSYNEQFF.

This clonotype was recorded many times. This chain links TRBV11-2 with TRBJ1-1; a possible D gene is TRBD1 (6 bases). Germline V CDR1 and CDR2: SGHAT, FQNNGV. This CDR3 comprises 19 residues. Trimming pared 5 bases from V and 1 base from J, leaving 26 bases between. In DNA, the CDR3 is TGTGCCAGCAGCCCCGCCTCCCCGACAGGTTCATATAGGAACACTGAAGCTTTCTTT. This translates into CASSPASPTGSYRNTEAFF.

This clonotype was observed a handful of times. The CDR3 here is CASSLTTGTRSYEQYF. Written as DNA, the CDR3 is TGTGCCAGCAGCTTAACTACCGGGACTAGATCCTACGAGCAGTACTTC. J is TRBJ2-7 and V is TRBV7-2; 8 nucleotides line up with TRBD2. Germline V gene data show CDR1 as SGHTA and CDR2 as FQGNSA. J was trimmed by 1 base and V by 2 bases; bases with no gene match: 7. The CDR3 sequence is 16 residues long.

This clonotype was seen many times. The gene calls are TRBV7-2 and TRBJ2-1; weak D call: TRBD2 (6 bases). The CDR3 length is 13 residues. Germline assignment: CDR1 SGHTA and CDR2 FQGNSA. Trimming pared 5 bases from V and 10 bases from J, leaving 15 bases between. CDR3 sequence reads: CASSRVPREEQFF. The DNA of the CDR3 is TGTGCCAGCAGCCGCGTTCCCCGGGAGGAGCAGTTCTTC.

This clonotype was picked up a small number of times. This chain links TRBV20-1 with TRBJ2-1, with 11 nucleotides matching TRBD2. This CDR3 is built from 18 residues. Trimming took 3 bases from V and 8 from J; bases not matched to a gene: 18. Germline loops: CDR1 DFQATT, CDR2 SNEGSKA (reference sequence). CDR3 amino acids: CSARGLSGRAGDNYEQFF. The CDR3 nucleotides read TGCAGTGCTAGGGGGCTTAGCGGGAGGGCCGGGGATAACTATGAGCAGTTCTTC.

This clonotype was observed many times. The chain recombines TRBV11-2 with TRBJ1-4; D ambiguous. The length of the CDR3 is 16 residues. V lost 3 bases and J 0 bases, leaving 11 bases between the germline ends. Germline V gives CDR1 SGHAT, CDR2 FQNNGV. For the CDR3, the DNA is TGTGCCAGCAGCTTTGTGCGCAGTGCAACTAATGAAAAACTGTTTTTT. It specifies CASSFVRSATNEKLFF.

This clonotype has only a few counts. The rearrangement links TRBV7-2 to TRBJ1-1, with unresolved D. The germline V and J ends were trimmed by 5 bases and 1 base, with 11 bases remaining between them. This CDR3 is 14 amino acids long. Germline assignment: CDR1 SGHTA and CDR2 FQGNSA. The CDR3 coding sequence is TGTGCCAGCAGCGTACACGGGAAGAACACTGAAGCTTTCTTT. Its protein is CASSVHGKNTEAFF.

This clonotype was seen only a few times. The rearrangement links TRBV5-1 to TRBJ2-7, with 8 bases fitting TRBD2. Germline-derived CDR1 and CDR2 are SGHRS and YFSETQ. Losses at the gene ends were 1 base for V and 6 bases for J; bases not matched to a gene: 9. The CDR3 contains 15 residues. The CDR3 nucleotides read TGCGCCAGCAGCTTGAGAAGCGGGAGCCCCCTCGAGCAGTACTTC. Its protein is CASSLRSGSPLEQYF.

This chain joins TRBV29-1 and TRBJ2-5; D perhaps matches TRBD1 (6 bases). Germline V gene lookup returns CDR1 SQVTM and CDR2 ANQGSEA. CDR3 size: 13 residues. Trimming took off 6 bases at V and 1 base at J, with 12 bases between the two ends. CDR3 DNA sequence: TGCAGCGTGAAGGACAGCCCCCAAGAGACCCAGTACTTC. Its translation is CSVKDSPQETQYF.

This clonotype appeared many times. This chain joins TRBV20-1 and TRBJ1-2, with D unresolved. The germline V and J ends were trimmed by 5 bases and 1 base, with 8 bases remaining between them. This CDR3 has 12 amino acids. The germline gives CDR1 DFQATT, CDR2 SNEGSKA (reference sequence). This CDR3 is CSALFNNYGYTF. In DNA form, the CDR3 reads TGCAGTGCTCTCTTTAATAACTATGGCTACACCTTC.

The rearrangement joins TRBV28 to TRBJ1-2, with TRBD1 as a possible D gene (5 bases). V lost 4 bases and J lost 7, with 13 bases in between. CDR1 is MDHEN and CDR2 is SYDVKM in the germline V gene. This CDR3 spans 13 amino acids. The CDR3 coding sequence is TGTGCCAGCAGTTCTCAGGGTGAGGCTGGCTACACCTTC. This gives the protein CASSSQGEAGYTF.

The V and J genes are TRBV4-3 and TRBJ2-3; a weak D match, TRBD2 (7 bases). Trimming took 1 base from V and 5 from J, leaving 13 bases between them. The CDR3 loop spans 15 amino acids. Germline loops: CDR1 LGHNA, CDR2 YSLEER. Here the CDR3 reads CASSQVGGLGDTQYF. DNA for the CDR3: TGCGCCAGCAGCCAAGTGGGGGGGCTGGGAGATACGCAGTATTTT.